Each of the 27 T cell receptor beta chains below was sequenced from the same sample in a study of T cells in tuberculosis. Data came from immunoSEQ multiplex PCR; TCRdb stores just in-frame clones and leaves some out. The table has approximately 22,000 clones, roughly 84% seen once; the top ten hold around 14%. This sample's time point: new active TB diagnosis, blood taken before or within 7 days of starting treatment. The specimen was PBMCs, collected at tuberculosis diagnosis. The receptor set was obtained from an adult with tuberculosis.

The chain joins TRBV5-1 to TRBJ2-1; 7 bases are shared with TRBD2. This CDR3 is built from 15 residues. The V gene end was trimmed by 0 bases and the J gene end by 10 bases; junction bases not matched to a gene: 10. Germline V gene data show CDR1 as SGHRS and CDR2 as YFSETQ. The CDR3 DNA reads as TGCGCCAGCAGCTTGGAGGTTGCGGGGGTTGGGGAGCAGTTCTTC. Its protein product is CASSLEVAGVGEQFF. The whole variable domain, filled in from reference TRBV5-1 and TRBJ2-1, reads KAGVTQTPRYLIKTRGQQVTLSCSPISGHRSVSWYQQTPGQGLQFLFEYFSETQRNKGNFPGRFSGRQFSNSRSEMNVSTLELGDSALYLCASSLEVAGVGEQFFGPGTRLTVL.

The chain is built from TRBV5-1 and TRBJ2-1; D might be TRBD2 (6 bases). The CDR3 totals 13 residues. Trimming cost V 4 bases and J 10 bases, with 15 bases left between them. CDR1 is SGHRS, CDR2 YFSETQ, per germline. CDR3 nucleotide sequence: TGCGCCAGCAGCGGGGCTGGGGGACTGGAGCAGTTCTTC. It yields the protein CASSGAGGLEQFF.

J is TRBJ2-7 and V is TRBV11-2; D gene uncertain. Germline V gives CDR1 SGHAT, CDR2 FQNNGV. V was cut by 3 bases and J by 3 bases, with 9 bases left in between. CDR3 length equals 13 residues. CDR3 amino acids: CASSFAADYEQYF. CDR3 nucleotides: TGTGCCAGCAGCTTTGCCGCGGACTACGAGCAGTACTTC.

CDR3 residues: CASSLNRNTEAFF. In nucleotides, the CDR3 is TGTGCCAGCAGCTTAAATAGGAACACTGAAGCTTTCTTT. The chain links TRBV13 to TRBJ1-1; D not resolved. The CDR3 totals 13 residues. CDR1 and CDR2 from the germline V gene are PRHDT and FYEKMQ (reference sequence). V lost 2 bases and J lost 1, with 5 bases in between.

This chain's CDR3 is CASRVSVNTEAFF. CDR3 nucleotides: TGTGCCAGTAGGGTCAGTGTGAACACTGAAGCTTTCTTT. The chain carries TRBV19 and TRBJ1-1, with D uncertain. The CDR3 is 13 amino acids. Germline lookup yields CDR1 LNHDA and CDR2 SQIVND (reference sequence). Trimming took off 6 bases at V and 0 bases at J, with 8 bases between the two ends.

The CDR3 region has the DNA TGCGCCAGCAGCTTGGGCCCACGGGGGGCAGATACGCAGTATTTT. Amino acids: CASSLGPRGADTQYF. The J gene is TRBJ2-3, the V gene TRBV5-1; 7 nucleotides match TRBD2. This CDR3 region has 15 residues. The germline gives CDR1 SGHRS, CDR2 YFSETQ. Trimming cost V 0 bases and J 4 bases; bases outside gene matches: 5. The variable domain in full, with the rest retrieved from reference TRBV5-1 and TRBJ2-3, is KAGVTQTPRYLIKTRGQQVTLSCSPISGHRSVSWYQQTPGQGLQFLFEYFSETQRNKGNFPGRFSGRQFSNSRSEMNVSTLELGDSALYLCASSLGPRGADTQYFGPGTRLTVL.

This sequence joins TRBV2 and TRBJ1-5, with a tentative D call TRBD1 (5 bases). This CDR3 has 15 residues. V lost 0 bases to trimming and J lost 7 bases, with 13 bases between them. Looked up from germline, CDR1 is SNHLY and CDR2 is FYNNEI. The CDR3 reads CASSEALQGLQPQHF. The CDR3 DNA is TGTGCCAGCAGTGAAGCGCTTCAGGGACTCCAGCCCCAGCATTTT.

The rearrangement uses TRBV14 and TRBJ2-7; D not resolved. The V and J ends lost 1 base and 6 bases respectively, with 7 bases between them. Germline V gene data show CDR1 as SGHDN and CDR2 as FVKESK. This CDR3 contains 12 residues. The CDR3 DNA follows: TGTGCCAGCAGCCAAGGGGCTGGCGAGCAGTACTTC. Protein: CASSQGAGEQYF.

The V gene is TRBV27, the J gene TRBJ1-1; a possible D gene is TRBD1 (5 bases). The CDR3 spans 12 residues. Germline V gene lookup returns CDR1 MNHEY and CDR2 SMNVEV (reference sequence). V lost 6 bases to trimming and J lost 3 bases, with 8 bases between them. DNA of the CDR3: TGTGCCAGCAGGGGGCTCGACACTGAAGCTTTCTTT. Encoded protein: CASRGLDTEAFF.

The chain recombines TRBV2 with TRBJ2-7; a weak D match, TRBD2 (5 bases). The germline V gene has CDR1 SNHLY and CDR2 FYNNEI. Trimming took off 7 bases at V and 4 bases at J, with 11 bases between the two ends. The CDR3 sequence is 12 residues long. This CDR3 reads CASNPEGYEQYF. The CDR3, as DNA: TGTGCCAGCAACCCTGAGGGTTACGAGCAGTACTTC.

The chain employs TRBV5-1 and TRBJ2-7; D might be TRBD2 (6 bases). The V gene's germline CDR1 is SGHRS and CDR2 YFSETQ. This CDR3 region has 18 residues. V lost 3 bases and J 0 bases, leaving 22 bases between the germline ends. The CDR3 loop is CASSYAPLAYLSSYEQYF. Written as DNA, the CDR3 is TGCGCCAGCAGCTACGCCCCACTAGCCTACTTGAGCTCCTACGAGCAGTACTTC.

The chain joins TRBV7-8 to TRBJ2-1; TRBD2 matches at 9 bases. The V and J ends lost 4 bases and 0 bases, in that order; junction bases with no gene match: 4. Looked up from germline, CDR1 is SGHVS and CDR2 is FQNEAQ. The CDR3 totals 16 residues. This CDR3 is CASSSRAGGSYNEQFF. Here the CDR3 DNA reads TGTGCCAGCAGCTCCCGAGCGGGAGGCTCCTACAATGAGCAGTTCTTC.

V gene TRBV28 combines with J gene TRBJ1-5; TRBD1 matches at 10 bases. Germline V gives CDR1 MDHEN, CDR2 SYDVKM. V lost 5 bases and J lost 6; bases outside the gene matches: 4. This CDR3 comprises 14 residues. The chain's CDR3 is CASSPGQGSQPQHF. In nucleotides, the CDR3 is TGTGCCAGCAGTCCGGGACAGGGGAGTCAGCCCCAGCATTTT.

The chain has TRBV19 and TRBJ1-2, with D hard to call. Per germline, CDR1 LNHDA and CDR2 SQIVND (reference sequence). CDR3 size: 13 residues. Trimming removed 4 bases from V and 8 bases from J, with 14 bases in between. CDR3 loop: CASSRFRHNGYTF. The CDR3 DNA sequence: TGTGCCAGTAGTAGGTTCCGACATAACGGCTACACCTTC.

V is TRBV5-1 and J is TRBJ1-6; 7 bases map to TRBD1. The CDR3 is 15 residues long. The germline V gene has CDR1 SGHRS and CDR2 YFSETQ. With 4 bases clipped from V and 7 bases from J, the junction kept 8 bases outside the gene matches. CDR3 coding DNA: TGCGCCAGCAGCCACGACAGGGCAGAAAATTCACCCCTCCACTTT. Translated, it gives CASSHDRAENSPLHF.

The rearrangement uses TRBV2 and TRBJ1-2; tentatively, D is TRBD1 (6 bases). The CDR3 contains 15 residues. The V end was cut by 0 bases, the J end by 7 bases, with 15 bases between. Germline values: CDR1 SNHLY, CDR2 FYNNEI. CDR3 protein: CASSEATGKRGGYTF. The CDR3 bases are TGTGCCAGCAGTGAAGCTACAGGGAAAAGAGGTGGCTACACCTTC. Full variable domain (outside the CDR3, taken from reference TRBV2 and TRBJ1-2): EPEVTQTPSHQVTQMGQEVILRCVPISNHLYFYWYRQILGQKVEFLVSFYNNEISEKSEIFDDQFSVERPDGSNFTLKIRSTKLEDSAMYFCASSEATGKRGGYTFGSGTRLTVV.

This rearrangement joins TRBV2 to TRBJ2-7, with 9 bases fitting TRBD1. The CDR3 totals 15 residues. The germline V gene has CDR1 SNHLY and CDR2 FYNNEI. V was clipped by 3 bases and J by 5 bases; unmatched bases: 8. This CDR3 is CASSDFDRGGHEQYF. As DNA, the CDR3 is TGTGCCAGCAGTGACTTTGACAGGGGGGGGCACGAGCAGTACTTC.

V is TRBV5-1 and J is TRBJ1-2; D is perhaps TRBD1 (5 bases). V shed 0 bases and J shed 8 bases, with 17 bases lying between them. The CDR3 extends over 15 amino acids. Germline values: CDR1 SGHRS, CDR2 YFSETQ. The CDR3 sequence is CASSLGSRADGGYTF. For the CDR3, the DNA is TGCGCCAGCAGCTTGGGGAGCAGGGCTGATGGGGGCTACACCTTC.

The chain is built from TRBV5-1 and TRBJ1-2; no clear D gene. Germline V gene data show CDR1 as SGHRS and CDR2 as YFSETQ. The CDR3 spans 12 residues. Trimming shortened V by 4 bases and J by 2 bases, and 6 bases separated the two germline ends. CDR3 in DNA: TGCGCCAGCAGCGCGGAAAACTATGGCTACACCTTC. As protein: CASSAENYGYTF.

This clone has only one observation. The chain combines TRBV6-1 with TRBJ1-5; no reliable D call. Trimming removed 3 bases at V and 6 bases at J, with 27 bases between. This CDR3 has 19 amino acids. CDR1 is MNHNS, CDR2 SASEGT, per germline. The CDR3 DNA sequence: TGTGCCAGCAGTGAGGCCGGCTGGGGAATTCCGGGAGGGCTTCAGCCCCAGCATTTT. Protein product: CASSEAGWGIPGGLQPQHF.

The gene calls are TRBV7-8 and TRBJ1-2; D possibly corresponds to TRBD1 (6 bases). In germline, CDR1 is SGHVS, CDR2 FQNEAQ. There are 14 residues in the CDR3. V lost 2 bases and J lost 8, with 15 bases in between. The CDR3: CASSLTYQGQGYTF. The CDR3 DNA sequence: TGTGCCAGCAGCTTAACCTACCAAGGACAGGGCTACACCTTC. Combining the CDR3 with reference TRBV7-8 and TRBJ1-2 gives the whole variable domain GAGVSQSPRYKVAKRGQDVALRCDPISGHVSLFWYQQALGQGPEFLTYFQNEAQLDKSGLPSDRFFAERPEGSVSTLKIQRTQQEDSAVYLCASSLTYQGQGYTFGSGTRLTVV.

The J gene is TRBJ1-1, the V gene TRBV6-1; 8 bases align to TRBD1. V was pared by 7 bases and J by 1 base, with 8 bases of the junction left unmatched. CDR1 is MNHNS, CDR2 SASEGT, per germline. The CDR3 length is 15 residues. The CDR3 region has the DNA TGTGCCAGCATTCGACAGGGGCCGGGGAACACTGAAGCTTTCTTT. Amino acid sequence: CASIRQGPGNTEAFF.

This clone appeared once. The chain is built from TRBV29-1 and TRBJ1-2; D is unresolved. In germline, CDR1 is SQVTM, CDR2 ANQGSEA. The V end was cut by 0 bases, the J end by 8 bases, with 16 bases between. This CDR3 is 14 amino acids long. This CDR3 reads CSVEDVALRRGYTF. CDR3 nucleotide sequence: TGCAGCGTTGAAGATGTGGCTTTGCGGCGAGGCTACACCTTC.

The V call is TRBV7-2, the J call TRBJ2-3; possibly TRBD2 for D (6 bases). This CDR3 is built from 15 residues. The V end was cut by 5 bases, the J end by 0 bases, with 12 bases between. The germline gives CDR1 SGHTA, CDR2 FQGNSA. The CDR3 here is CASSAYSGSTDTQYF. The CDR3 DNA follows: TGTGCCAGCAGCGCCTATAGCGGTAGCACAGATACGCAGTATTTT.

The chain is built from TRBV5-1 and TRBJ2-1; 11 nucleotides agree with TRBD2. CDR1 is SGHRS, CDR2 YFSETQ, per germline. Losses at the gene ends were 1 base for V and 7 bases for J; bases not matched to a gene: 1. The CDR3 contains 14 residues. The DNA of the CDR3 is TGCGCCAGCAGCTTGACTAGCGGGAGTAATGAGCAGTTCTTC. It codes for CASSLTSGSNEQFF.

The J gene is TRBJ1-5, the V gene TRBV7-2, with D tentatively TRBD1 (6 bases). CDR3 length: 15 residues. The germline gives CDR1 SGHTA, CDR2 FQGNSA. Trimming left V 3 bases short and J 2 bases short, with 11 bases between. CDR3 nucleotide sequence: TGTGCCAGCAGCTTCTACAGGGAAGGCAATCAGCCCCAGCATTTT. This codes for CASSFYREGNQPQHF.

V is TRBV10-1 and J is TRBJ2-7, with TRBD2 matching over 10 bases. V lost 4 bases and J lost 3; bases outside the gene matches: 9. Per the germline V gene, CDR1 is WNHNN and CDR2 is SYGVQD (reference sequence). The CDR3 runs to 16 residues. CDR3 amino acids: CASSVGVAGGRYEQYF. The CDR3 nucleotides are TGCGCCAGCAGTGTAGGGGTAGCGGGAGGACGCTACGAGCAGTACTTC.